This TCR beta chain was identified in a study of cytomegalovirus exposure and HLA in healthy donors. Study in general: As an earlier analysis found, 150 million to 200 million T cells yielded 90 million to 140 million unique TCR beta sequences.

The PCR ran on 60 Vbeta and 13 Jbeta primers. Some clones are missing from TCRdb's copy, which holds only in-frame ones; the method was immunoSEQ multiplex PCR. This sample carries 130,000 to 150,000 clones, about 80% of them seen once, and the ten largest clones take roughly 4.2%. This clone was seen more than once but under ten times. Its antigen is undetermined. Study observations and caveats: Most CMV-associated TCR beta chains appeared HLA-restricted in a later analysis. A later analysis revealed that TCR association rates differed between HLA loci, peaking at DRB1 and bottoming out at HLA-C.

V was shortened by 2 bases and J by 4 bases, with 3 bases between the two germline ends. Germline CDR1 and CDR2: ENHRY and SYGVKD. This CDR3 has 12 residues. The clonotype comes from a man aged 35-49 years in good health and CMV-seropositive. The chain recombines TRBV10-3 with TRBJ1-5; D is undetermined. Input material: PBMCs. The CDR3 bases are TGTGCCATCAGTGAGCAGAATCAGCCCCAGCATTTT. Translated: CAISEQNQPQHF.